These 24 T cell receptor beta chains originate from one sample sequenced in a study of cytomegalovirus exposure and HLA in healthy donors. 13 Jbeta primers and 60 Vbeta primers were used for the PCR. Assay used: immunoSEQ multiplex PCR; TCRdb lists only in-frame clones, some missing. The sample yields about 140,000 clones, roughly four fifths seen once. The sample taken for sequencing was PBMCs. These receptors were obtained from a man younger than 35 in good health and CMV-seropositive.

The CDR3 DNA reads as TGTGCCAGCAGTGAATATAGGACAAATGGCTACACCTTC. Protein product: CASSEYRTNGYTF. The chain links TRBV6-1 to TRBJ1-2; perhaps TRBD1 as D (5 bases). V gave up 2 bases and J gave up 6 bases, with 10 bases separating them. The CDR3 has 13 residues. The germline CDR1 and CDR2 sequences are MNHNS and SASEGT.

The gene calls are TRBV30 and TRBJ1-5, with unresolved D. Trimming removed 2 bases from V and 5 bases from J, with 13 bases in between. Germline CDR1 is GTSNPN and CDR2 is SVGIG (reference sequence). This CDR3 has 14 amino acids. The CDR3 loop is CAWSTIGRDQPQHF. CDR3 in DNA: TGTGCCTGGAGTACCATCGGTCGGGATCAGCCCCAGCATTTT.

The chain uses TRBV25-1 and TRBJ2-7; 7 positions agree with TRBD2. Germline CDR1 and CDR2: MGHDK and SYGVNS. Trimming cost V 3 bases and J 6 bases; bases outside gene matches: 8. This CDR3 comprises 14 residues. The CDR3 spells CASSEGGGPVEQYF. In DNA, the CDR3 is TGTGCCAGCAGTGAGGGGGGAGGGCCGGTCGAGCAGTACTTC.

CDR3 nucleotides: TGTGCCAGCAACAAAGGTATGGACTTCAATCAGCCCCAGCATTTT. Amino acids: CASNKGMDFNQPQHF. V is TRBV6-6 and J is TRBJ1-5; D is undetermined. In germline, CDR1 is MNHNY, CDR2 SVGAGI (reference sequence). This CDR3 comprises 15 residues. Between the trimmed V and J ends, which lost 7 bases and 3 bases, there was a span of 16 bases.

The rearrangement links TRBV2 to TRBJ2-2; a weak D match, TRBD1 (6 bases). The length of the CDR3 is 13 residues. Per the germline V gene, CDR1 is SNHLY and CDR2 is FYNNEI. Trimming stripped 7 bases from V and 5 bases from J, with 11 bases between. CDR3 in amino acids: CASTKGVTGELFF. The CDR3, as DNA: TGTGCCAGCACCAAGGGGGTTACCGGGGAGCTGTTTTTT.

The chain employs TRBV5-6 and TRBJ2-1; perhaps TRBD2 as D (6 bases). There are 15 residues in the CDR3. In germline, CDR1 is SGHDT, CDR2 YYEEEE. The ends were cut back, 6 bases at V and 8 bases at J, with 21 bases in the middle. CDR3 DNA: TGTGCCAGCATCCGAGGCGGGGTACTTCGGGATGAGCAGTTCTTC. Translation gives CASIRGGVLRDEQFF.

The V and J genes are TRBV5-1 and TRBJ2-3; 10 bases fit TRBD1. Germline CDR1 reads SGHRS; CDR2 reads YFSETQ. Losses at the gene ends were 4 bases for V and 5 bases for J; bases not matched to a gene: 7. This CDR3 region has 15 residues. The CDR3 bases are TGCGCCAGCAGCCAAATGACAGGGGGCAAAGATACGCAGTATTTT. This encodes CASSQMTGGKDTQYF.

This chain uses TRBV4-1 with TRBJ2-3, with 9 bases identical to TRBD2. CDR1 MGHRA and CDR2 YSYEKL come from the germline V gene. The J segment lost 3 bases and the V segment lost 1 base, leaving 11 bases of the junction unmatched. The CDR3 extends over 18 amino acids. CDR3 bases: TGCGCCAGCAGCCAAGGATTTAGCGGGAGTGGGAGTACAGATACGCAGTATTTT. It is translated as CASSQGFSGSGSTDTQYF.

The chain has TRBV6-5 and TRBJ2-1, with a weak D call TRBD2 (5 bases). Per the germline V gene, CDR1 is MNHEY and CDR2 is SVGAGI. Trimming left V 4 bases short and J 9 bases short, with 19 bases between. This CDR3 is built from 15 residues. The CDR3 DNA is TGTGCCAGCAGTTGGGGTGGGAGCTCCCCTGTTGAGCAGTTCTTC. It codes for CASSWGGSSPVEQFF.

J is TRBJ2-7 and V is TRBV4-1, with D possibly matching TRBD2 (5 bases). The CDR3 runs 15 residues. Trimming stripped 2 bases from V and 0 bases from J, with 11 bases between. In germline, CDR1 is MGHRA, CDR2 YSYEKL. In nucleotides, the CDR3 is TGCGCCAGCAGCCAATTAGCGAAAACCTCCTACGAGCAGTACTTC. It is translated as CASSQLAKTSYEQYF.

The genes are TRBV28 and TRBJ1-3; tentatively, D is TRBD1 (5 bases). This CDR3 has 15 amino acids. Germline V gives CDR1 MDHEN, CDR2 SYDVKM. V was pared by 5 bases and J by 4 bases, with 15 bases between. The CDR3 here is CASSPLPGDGNTIYF. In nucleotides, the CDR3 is TGTGCCAGCAGTCCTCTCCCGGGGGACGGAAACACCATATATTTT.

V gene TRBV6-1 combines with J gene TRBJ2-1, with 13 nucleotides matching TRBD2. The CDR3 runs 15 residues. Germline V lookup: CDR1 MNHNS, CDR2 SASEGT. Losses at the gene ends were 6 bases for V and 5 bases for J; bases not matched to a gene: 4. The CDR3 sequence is CASRGGTSGNNEQFF. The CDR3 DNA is TGTGCCAGCAGAGGGGGGACTAGCGGGAACAATGAGCAGTTCTTC.

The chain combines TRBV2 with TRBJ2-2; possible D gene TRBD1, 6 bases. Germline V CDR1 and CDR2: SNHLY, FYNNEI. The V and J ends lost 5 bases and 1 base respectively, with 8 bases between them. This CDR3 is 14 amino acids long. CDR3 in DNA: TGTGCCAGCAGTCCGGGACAGAACACCGGGGAGCTGTTTTTT. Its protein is CASSPGQNTGELFF. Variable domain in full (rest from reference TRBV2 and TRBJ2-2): EPEVTQTPSHQVTQMGQEVILRCVPISNHLYFYWYRQILGQKVEFLVSFYNNEISEKSEIFDDQFSVERPDGSNFTLKIRSTKLEDSAMYFCASSPGQNTGELFFGEGSRLTVL.

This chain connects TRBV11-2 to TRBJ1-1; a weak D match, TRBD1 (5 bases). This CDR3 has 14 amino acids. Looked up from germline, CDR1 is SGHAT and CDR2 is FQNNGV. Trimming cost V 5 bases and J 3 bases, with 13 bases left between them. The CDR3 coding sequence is TGTGCCAGCAGCCTGACGGAGGGGTACACTGAAGCTTTCTTT. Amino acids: CASSLTEGYTEAFF.

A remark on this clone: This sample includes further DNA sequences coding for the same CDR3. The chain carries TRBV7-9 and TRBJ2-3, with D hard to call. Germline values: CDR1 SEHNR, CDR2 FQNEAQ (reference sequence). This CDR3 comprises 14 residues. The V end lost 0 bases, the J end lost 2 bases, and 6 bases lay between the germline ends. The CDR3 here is CASSLAGSTDTQYF. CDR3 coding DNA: TGTGCCAGCAGCTTAGCCGGGTCCACAGATACGCAGTATTTT.

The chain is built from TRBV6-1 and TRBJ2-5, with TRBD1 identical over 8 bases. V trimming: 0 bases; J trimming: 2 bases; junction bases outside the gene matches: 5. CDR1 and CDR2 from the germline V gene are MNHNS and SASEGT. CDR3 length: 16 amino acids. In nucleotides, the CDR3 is TGTGCCAGCAGTGAAGCGCTTACAGGGGGACAAGAGACCCAGTACTTC. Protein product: CASSEALTGGQETQYF.

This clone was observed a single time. In nucleotides, the CDR3 is TGTGCCAGCAGTTTATCGGATGGGAGGGAGCAGTACTTC. Its protein is CASSLSDGREQYF. The chain has TRBV27 and TRBJ2-7; the D gene is possibly TRBD2 (6 bases). From germline, CDR1 is MNHEY and CDR2 SMNVEV (reference sequence). Trimming shortened V by 0 bases and J by 7 bases, and 10 bases separated the two germline ends. The CDR3 is 13 residues long.

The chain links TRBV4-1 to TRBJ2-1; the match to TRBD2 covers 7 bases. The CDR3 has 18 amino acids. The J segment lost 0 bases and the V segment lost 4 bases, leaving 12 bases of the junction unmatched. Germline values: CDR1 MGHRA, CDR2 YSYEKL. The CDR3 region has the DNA TGCGCCAGCAGCCCCCACTTAGCGGGTAAGAGCTCCTACAATGAGCAGTTCTTC. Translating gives CASSPHLAGKSSYNEQFF.

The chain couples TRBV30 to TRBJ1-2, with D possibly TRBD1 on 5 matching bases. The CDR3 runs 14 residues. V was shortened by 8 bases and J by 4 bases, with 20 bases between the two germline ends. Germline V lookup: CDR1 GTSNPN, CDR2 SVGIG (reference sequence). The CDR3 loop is CAQRPWDLGYGYTF. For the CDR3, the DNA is TGTGCCCAACGACCTTGGGACTTGGGCTATGGCTACACCTTC.

The CDR3 DNA reads as TGTGCCACCAGCAACCCCAGCGAGCTAAGGAATGAGCAGTTCTTC. It yields the protein CATSNPSELRNEQFF. V usage is TRBV15 and J usage is TRBJ2-1; no reliable D call. Germline CDR1 is LNHNV and CDR2 is YYDKDF (reference sequence). This CDR3 is 15 amino acids long. Trimming left V 4 bases short and J 7 bases short, with 17 bases between.

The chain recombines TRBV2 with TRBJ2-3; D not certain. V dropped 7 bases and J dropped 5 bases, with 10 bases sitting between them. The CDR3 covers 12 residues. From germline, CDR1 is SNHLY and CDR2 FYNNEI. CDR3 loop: CASNPRGDTQYF. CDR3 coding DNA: TGTGCCAGCAATCCTAGAGGAGATACGCAGTATTTT.

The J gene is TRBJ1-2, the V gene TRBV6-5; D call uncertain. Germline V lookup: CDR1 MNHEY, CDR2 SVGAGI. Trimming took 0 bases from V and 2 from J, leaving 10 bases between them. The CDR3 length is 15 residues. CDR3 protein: CASSYSTSGNYGYTF. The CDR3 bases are TGTGCCAGCAGTTACTCGACGTCGGGGAACTATGGCTACACCTTC.

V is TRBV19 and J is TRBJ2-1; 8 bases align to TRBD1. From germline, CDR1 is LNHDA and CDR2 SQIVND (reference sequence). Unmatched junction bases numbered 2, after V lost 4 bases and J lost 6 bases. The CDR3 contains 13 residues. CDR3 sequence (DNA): TGTGCCAGTAGTAATCAGGGGGCCAATGAGCAGTTCTTC. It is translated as CASSNQGANEQFF.

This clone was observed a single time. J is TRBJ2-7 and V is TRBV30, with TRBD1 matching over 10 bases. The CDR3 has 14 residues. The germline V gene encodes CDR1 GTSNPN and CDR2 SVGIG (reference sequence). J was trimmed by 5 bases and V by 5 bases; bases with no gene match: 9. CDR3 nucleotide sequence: TGTGCCTGGGCTTGGGGACAGGGGAGTGACGAGCAGTACTTC. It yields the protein CAWAWGQGSDEQYF.